This T cell receptor (beta chain) originates from a study of shared clonotypes between healthy human individuals (dated by TCRdb to the early 2020s). In the study overall: A couple of women and three men aged 18 to 49 years were included in the cohort. To estimate repertoire size and how much clonotypes are shared between individuals, the study performed deep sequencing of blood TCR repertoires from a handful of healthy adults. Between about 0.85 and 9.5 billion PBMCs per donor were obtained by leukapheresis. For each donor, CD4 naive and CD4 memory were each run on three plates, CD8 naive on two plates, and CD8 memory on one plate. Different laboratories and diverse techniques were used to prepare libraries and sequence TCR repertoires, to increase sequencing depth and limit assay-specific biases.

The full study reports these points: Naive subsets generally had larger estimated clonotype richness than memory subsets did. Compared with non-shared clonotypes, the clonotypes found in all four sorted-subset donors had higher generation probabilities. Across four donors, roughly 5.1% of naive CD4, approximately 3.6% of naive CD8, 2% to 2.5% of memory CD4, and roughly 0.4% of memory CD8 clonotypes were shared. Even with the large sequencing depth, rarefaction of the sorted-subset datasets indicated that sequencing was incomplete. The genetic and exposure-history diversity represented was limited by the small number of donors. Pairwise subsampling indicated that sequencing depth was expected to affect the degree of clonotype sharing among donors. Only blood was sampled, and tissue TCR repertoires likely differ from those in blood.

TCR CDR3 regions were amplified from genomic DNA by multiplex PCR using the deep immunoSEQ assay. Genomic DNA extracted from each cell subset was distributed evenly over all wells of several immunoSEQ 96-well plates, and each plate served as one replicate. For sorted subsets, each replicate PCR was loaded with about 0.2 ug genomic DNA, equivalent to 25,000 to 35,000 T cell genomes. The purified libraries were quantified using a Qubit 3.0 fluorometer, sized with a Bioanalyzer 2100, and then quantified again using the KAPA Library Quantification kit. A separate single-read 150-cycle Illumina NextSeq 550 flow cell was used to sequence each immunoSEQ 96-well plate. In the original analysis: Because the immunoSEQ output included only junctional sequences and no quality scores, the filtering could not be the same as the filtering used for full-length reads. To assign V/J genes and CDR3, sequences were annotated using PyIR, a Python wrapper for IgBLAST v1.9, with IMGT germline references. Reads were removed for weak V/J assignments (E-value above 1e-6), missing CDR3, stop codons, out-of-frame junctions, or ambiguous translated residues. V3J clonotypes were defined as sequences sharing an identical inferred V gene, J gene, and CDR3 amino acid sequence. To compute the percentage overlap between repertoires, the number of shared unique clonotypes was divided by the size of the smaller repertoire. Richness of each repertoire was evaluated using RTK rarefaction, the Chao1 estimator, and Recon v2.1 estimates of unobserved clonotypes. For all TCRbeta clonotypes obtained by the gDNA method from four donors, generation probabilities were computed with OLGA. Held by TCRdb, this immuneACCESS table contains in-frame sequences only and omits some clones. Under half of the omission traces to an unresolved V gene where checked; the cause of the rest is unknown. V and J calls and clone size are those listed in that table; D and trimming were worked out from the DNA. The sample table records 2 million to 2.5 million clones; approximately 93% of these occur just once. Clones ranked in the top ten supply 0.39% of the sample.

The donors were healthy, HIV-negative adults who had no recently reported acute infections or vaccinations. All donors were Caucasian adults living in Nashville, Tennessee, USA. Magnetic negative selection was used to enrich CD4+ T cells, after which naive cells were positively selected on CD45RA and the negative fraction became the memory subset. Blood was collected by leukapheresis, and PBMCs were isolated by Ficoll-Histopaque density gradient centrifugation and then cryopreserved in liquid nitrogen vapor phase. Analytical flow cytometry was used to check the purity and quantity of every magnetically sorted T cell population. Genomic DNA was isolated from every sorted fraction and measured by UV absorbance on a Nanodrop 2000c. CDR1 MNHNY and CDR2 SVGAGI were looked up in the germline V gene (reference sequence). V trim: 5 bases; J trim: 9 bases; unmatched bases: 18. From the cysteine up to the phenylalanine, the CDR3 has a length of 16 residues. Only CDR3 DNA remains: 48 bases, in frame from the first base.

On this clone: Its binding antigen is unknown. Per-base quality was not reported, and no clone a single base away is much larger than it.

The V and J genes are TRBV6-6 and TRBJ1-2; TRBD1 agrees with 7 junctional bases. Sequenced material: naive CD4+ T cells from PBMCs. Per the publication, the cell subset or site label means: CD45RA+ positively selected. The source of this sequence is a man younger than 30 in good health. Some clones in this sample may be carry-over from other donors' samples. The nucleotides are TGTGCCAGCAGTCTAACGGGGTCCGGGACAGACCGGAGCTACACCTTC. It specifies CASSLTGSGTDRSYTF.